This T cell receptor (beta chain) stems from a study of T cell responses to AZD1222 COVID-19 vaccine. Whole-study findings and limits: Sampled repertoires all dated from after the peak T cell response. White British people made up most donors, females outnumbered males, and clonal diversity was possibly underestimated.

Using immunoSEQ multiplex PCR, the repertoire was profiled, and TCRdb retains in-frame clones only, with some absent. The data hold 93,000 or so clones, with about nine tenths observed a single time. This CDR3 spans 11 amino acids. Germline V gene lookup returns CDR1 MNHEY and CDR2 SVGAGI. Deletions cut 6 bases from V and 3 bases from J, with 6 bases between. About this clone: Its cognate antigen is unknown.

V gene TRBV6-5 combines with J gene TRBJ2-7; D gene uncertain. Sequenced here: peripheral blood, sampled on day 0 of AZD1222 vaccination. The receptor was derived from an adult in good health. Here the CDR3 DNA reads TGTGCCAGCAGGACAAACTACGAGCAGTACTTC. It encodes CASRTNYEQYF.